Each of the 8 T cell receptor beta chains below was sequenced from the same sample in a study of blood T cell repertoires in COVID-19. Some clones are missing from TCRdb's copy, which holds only in-frame ones; the method was immunoSEQ multiplex PCR. The table includes approximately 170,000 clones, around 85% detected once. Sequencing was performed on peripheral blood. The receptors come from a woman aged 45-65 years with acute or convalescent COVID-19.

This chain connects TRBV29-1 to TRBJ2-3; 8 positions match TRBD2. The CDR3 extends over 12 amino acids. J was trimmed by 12 bases and V by 7 bases; bases with no gene match: 12. The germline CDR1 and CDR2 sequences are SQVTM and ANQGSEA. This chain's CDR3 is CSARGGAVYQYF. In DNA form, the CDR3 reads TGCAGCGCCCGGGGGGGGGCCGTGTATCAGTATTTT.

The chain recombines TRBV3-1 (or the pseudogene TRBV3-2) with TRBJ1-2; D gene unclear. Trimming removed 1 base at V and 6 bases at J, with 12 bases between. Germline V gene sequence: CDR1 LGHDT, CDR2 YNNKEL (reference sequence). CDR3 length: 14 residues. The CDR3: CASSQVKGDHGYTF. For the CDR3, the DNA is TGTGCCAGCAGCCAAGTTAAGGGAGATCATGGCTACACCTTC.

The chain carries TRBV27 and TRBJ1-2; 7 nucleotides agree with TRBD1. This CDR3 has 13 residues. The germline V gene has CDR1 MNHEY and CDR2 SMNVEV (reference sequence). The ends lost 4 bases at V and 7 bases at J; junction bases unmatched: 6. CDR3 in DNA: TGTGCCAGCAGTTCCCGGGACAGTAGTGGCTACACCTTC. Its protein product is CASSSRDSSGYTF.

This rearrangement joins TRBV10-1 to TRBJ2-2; TRBD2 is a possible D gene (6 bases). Trimming removed 2 bases at V and 1 base at J, with 11 bases between. The CDR3 extends over 16 amino acids. Germline CDR1 is WNHNN and CDR2 is SYGVQD (reference sequence). CDR3: CASSEGGSGNTGELFF. In DNA, the CDR3 is TGCGCCAGCAGTGAGGGGGGTAGCGGGAACACCGGGGAGCTGTTTTTT.

The chain links TRBV2 to TRBJ1-2, with 8 nucleotides matching TRBD1. J lost 8 bases, V lost 5 bases, and 7 bases had no gene match. This CDR3 is built from 13 residues. Germline V gene lookup returns CDR1 SNHLY and CDR2 FYNNEI. CDR3 nucleotide sequence: TGTGCCAGCAGTCCGGACAGGGTGAAGGGCTACACCTTC. It encodes CASSPDRVKGYTF.

The chain employs TRBV18 and TRBJ2-5, with D hard to call. CDR1 is KGHSH, CDR2 LQKENI, per germline. Trimming cost V 0 bases and J 5 bases, with 4 bases left between them. CDR3 length: 12 amino acids. This CDR3 reads CASSPPYETQYF. DNA of the CDR3: TGTGCCAGCTCACCACCTTATGAGACCCAGTACTTC.

The chain employs TRBV3-1 (or the pseudogene TRBV3-2) and TRBJ1-2, with D possibly being TRBD1 (5 bases). Germline lookup yields CDR1 LGHDT and CDR2 YNNKEL (reference sequence). V was trimmed by 3 bases and J by 4 bases, leaving 12 bases between them. This CDR3 is 14 amino acids long. CDR3 nucleotide sequence: TGTGCCAGCAGCCAGTCCAGGGCTTCCTATGGCTACACCTTC. It specifies CASSQSRASYGYTF.

J is TRBJ2-7 and V is TRBV27; possibly TRBD2 for D (6 bases). Germline assignment: CDR1 MNHEY and CDR2 SMNVEV (reference sequence). Trimming removed 5 bases from V and 3 bases from J, with 14 bases in between. This CDR3 has 14 amino acids. The CDR3 DNA follows: TGTGCCAGCAGTCCGGAGGGGAGCTACTACGAGCAGTACTTC. Protein product: CASSPEGSYYEQYF.